These 30 T cell receptor beta chains came from one sample sequenced in a study of blood T cell repertoires in COVID-19. Only in-frame clones appear in the TCRdb table, and some are missing; sequencing was by immunoSEQ multiplex PCR. Of 100,000 to 150,000 clones listed, 86% are singletons. The sequenced material came from peripheral blood. The receptors here all came from a human donor in a cohort sampled during active COVID-19.

This sequence joins TRBV6-2 or TRBV6-3 and TRBJ2-1; TRBD2 matches at 7 bases. The ends lost 5 bases at V and 9 bases at J; junction bases unmatched: 7. The CDR3 has 13 amino acids. Looked up from germline, CDR1 is MNHEY and CDR2 is SVGEGT. The CDR3 is CASSPTSSSEQFF. Here the CDR3 DNA reads TGTGCCAGCAGTCCGACTAGCAGCTCTGAGCAGTTCTTC.

This clone was seen just once. This chain joins TRBV7-2 and TRBJ2-7; TRBD1 might be the D (6 bases). Trimming cost V 7 bases and J 0 bases, with 13 bases left between them. The germline V gene encodes CDR1 SGHTA and CDR2 FQGNSA. The CDR3 is 14 residues long. The CDR3 nucleotides are TGTGCCAGCACCACAAACAGGGCCTCCTACGAGCAGTACTTC. Protein: CASTTNRASYEQYF.

The chain joins TRBV6-5 to TRBJ2-4, with 7 positions matching TRBD2. Per the germline V gene, CDR1 is MNHEY and CDR2 is SVGAGI. The trim removed 8 bases at V and 3 bases at J, leaving 4 bases unmatched. The length of the CDR3 is 13 residues. This CDR3 is CASQTGGKNIQYF. DNA of the CDR3: TGTGCCAGCCAAACGGGGGGCAAAAACATTCAGTACTTC.

The chain recombines TRBV12-5 with TRBJ1-6; D remains unclear. There are 15 residues in the CDR3. CDR1 is LGHNT and CDR2 is FRNRAP in the germline V gene. CDR3 amino acids: CSNTPVTGNNSPLHF. In nucleotides, the CDR3 is TGTTCAAATACGCCGGTGACTGGTAATAATTCACCCCTCCACTTT.

This chain links TRBV27 with TRBJ2-5; 9 bases fit TRBD2. The CDR3 spans 15 residues. With V trimmed by 6 bases and J by 5 bases, 10 bases remained unmatched. CDR1 is MNHEY and CDR2 is SMNVEV in the germline V gene (reference sequence). CDR3 in DNA: TGTGCCAGCAGACCCTTTCTAGCGGGGCCGGAGACCCAGTACTTC. Amino acid sequence: CASRPFLAGPETQYF.

The chain carries TRBV5-1 and TRBJ1-1; a weak D match, TRBD1 (5 bases). Germline V gene data show CDR1 as SGHRS and CDR2 as YFSETQ. V was pared by 0 bases and J by 7 bases, with 7 bases between. The CDR3 loop spans 12 amino acids. The CDR3 region is CASSLGDSEAFF. CDR3 sequence (DNA): TGCGCCAGCAGCTTGGGTGACAGTGAAGCTTTCTTT.

CDR3 sequence (DNA): TGTGCCAGCAGTCCCCCAGGGCTTCATCAGCCCCAGCATTTT. Translated, it gives CASSPPGLHQPQHF. The rearrangement joins TRBV28 to TRBJ1-5; tentatively, D is TRBD1 (5 bases). Per germline, CDR1 MDHEN and CDR2 SYDVKM. This CDR3 has 14 residues. The ends were cut back, 5 bases at V and 5 bases at J, with 13 bases in the middle. The full variable domain, with the rest looked up from reference TRBV28 and TRBJ1-5, is DVKVTQSSRYLVKRTGEKVFLECVQDMDHENMFWYRQDPGLGLRLIYFSYDVKMKEKGDIPEGYSVSREKKERFSLILESASTNQTSMYLCASSPPGLHQPQHFGDGTRLSIL.

CDR3 DNA sequence: TGTGCCAGCAGCGACGAGGGGGGGTCATCCGGGGCCAACGTCCTGACTTTC. Its protein product is CASSDEGGSSGANVLTF. The J gene is TRBJ2-6, the V gene TRBV5-4; tentative D call: TRBD2 (7 bases). This CDR3 region has 17 residues. Per germline, CDR1 SGHNT and CDR2 YYREEE (reference sequence). Trimming removed 4 bases at V and 4 bases at J, with 18 bases between.

This chain links TRBV7-2 with TRBJ2-5; 12 nucleotides line up with TRBD1. V was clipped by 7 bases and J by 6 bases; unmatched bases: 12. The CDR3 sequence is 16 residues long. Looked up from germline, CDR1 is SGHTA and CDR2 is FQGNSA. The CDR3 coding sequence is TGTGCCAGCACCCTGGCCGGGACAGGGGGCATGAAGACCCAGTACTTC. This codes for CASTLAGTGGMKTQYF.

The chain employs TRBV28 and TRBJ1-2, with unresolved D. CDR3 length: 12 amino acids. V was clipped by 7 bases and J by 4 bases, with 10 bases between them. Looked up from germline, CDR1 is MDHEN and CDR2 is SYDVKM. The CDR3 reads CASTPVGYGYTF. CDR3 coding DNA: TGTGCCAGCACCCCGGTCGGCTATGGCTACACCTTC.

The chain uses TRBV4-1 and TRBJ2-3, with D possibly TRBD2 on 6 matching bases. Between the trimmed V and J ends, which lost 4 bases and 5 bases, there was a span of 13 bases. This CDR3 is built from 14 residues. Germline V gene data show CDR1 as MGHRA and CDR2 as YSYEKL. CDR3 sequence: CASSLADFGDTQYF. CDR3 nucleotides: TGCGCCAGCAGCCTAGCGGACTTCGGAGATACGCAGTATTTT.

This clone was found once. This chain uses TRBV7-2 with TRBJ2-7; TRBD1 might be the D (6 bases). Trimming shortened V by 1 base and J by 1 base, and 17 bases separated the two germline ends. The germline gives CDR1 SGHTA, CDR2 FQGNSA. This CDR3 region has 17 residues. As DNA, the CDR3 is TGTGCCAGCAGCTTAGATAGGGGGATCTCAACTTCCTACGAGCAGTACTTC. Protein product: CASSLDRGISTSYEQYF. Filled out from reference TRBV7-2 and TRBJ2-7, the complete variable domain reads GAGVSQSPSNKVTEKGKDVELRCDPISGHTALYWYRQSLGQGLEFLIYFQGNSAPDKSGLPSDRFSAERTGGSVSTLTIQRTQQEDSAVYLCASSLDRGISTSYEQYFGPGTRLTVT.

The J gene is TRBJ2-3, the V gene TRBV30; TRBD1 is a possible D gene (6 bases). Per germline, CDR1 GTSNPN and CDR2 SVGIG (reference sequence). Trimming pared 3 bases from V and 6 bases from J, leaving 13 bases between. The CDR3 is 13 amino acids. The CDR3 coding sequence is TGTGCCTGGAGAGGGGGACCCCCTGATACGCAGTATTTT. It codes for CAWRGGPPDTQYF.

The V gene is TRBV2, the J gene TRBJ1-4, with TRBD1 matching 11 bases. The CDR3 spans 17 residues. Germline loops: CDR1 SNHLY, CDR2 FYNNEI. With V trimmed by 5 bases and J by 2 bases, 7 bases remained unmatched. The CDR3 DNA sequence: TGTGCCAGCAGTAAATACGGGACAGGGGGGACTAATGAAAAACTGTTTTTT. Its protein is CASSKYGTGGTNEKLFF.

The CDR3: CATLKFQGNEQFF. The CDR3 coding sequence is TGTGCCACCCTTAAATTCCAGGGGAATGAGCAGTTCTTC. The chain uses TRBV11-2 and TRBJ2-1, with D possibly being TRBD1 (6 bases). Looked up from germline, CDR1 is SGHAT and CDR2 is FQNNGV. The CDR3 totals 13 residues. The ends were cut back, 10 bases at V and 7 bases at J, with 17 bases in the middle.

V gene TRBV30 combines with J gene TRBJ1-5, with unresolved D. Germline loops: CDR1 GTSNPN, CDR2 SVGIG (reference sequence). Trimming shortened V by 2 bases and J by 4 bases, and 12 bases separated the two germline ends. CDR3 length: 14 amino acids. CDR3 nucleotides: TGTGCCTGGAGTCTGGGAGTTAGGAATCAGCCCCAGCATTTT. Protein product: CAWSLGVRNQPQHF.

The genes are TRBV7-9 and TRBJ2-5, with 7 bases identical to TRBD2. The CDR3 length is 15 residues. Per germline, CDR1 SEHNR and CDR2 FQNEAQ (reference sequence). J gave up 0 bases and V 8 bases, and 9 bases lay outside the gene matches. The CDR3 protein is CASSSGGRDQETQYF. In nucleotides, the CDR3 is TGTGCCAGCTCATCCGGCGGGAGAGACCAAGAGACCCAGTACTTC.

This chain links TRBV30 with TRBJ2-2; the match to TRBD1 covers 9 bases. In germline, CDR1 is GTSNPN, CDR2 SVGIG (reference sequence). The V segment lost 7 bases and the J segment 5 bases; nucleotides outside the gene matches: 11. The CDR3 sequence is 15 residues long. The CDR3 region is CALKNRDRVTGELFF. The CDR3 DNA is TGTGCCTTAAAAAACCGGGACAGGGTTACCGGGGAGCTGTTTTTT. The full variable domain, its missing parts supplied by reference TRBV30 and TRBJ2-2, is SQTIHQWPATLVQPVGSPLSLECTVEGTSNPNLYWYRQAAGRGLQLLFYSVGIGQISSEVPQNLSASRPQDRQFILSSKKLLLSDSGFYLCALKNRDRVTGELFFGEGSRLTVL.

J is TRBJ2-5 and V is TRBV7-2; D unclear. CDR3 length: 13 residues. Between the trimmed V and J ends, which lost 1 base and 3 bases, there was a span of 6 bases. Per the germline V gene, CDR1 is SGHTA and CDR2 is FQGNSA. The CDR3 spells CASSLGLEETQYF. DNA for the CDR3: TGTGCCAGCAGCTTAGGACTTGAAGAGACCCAGTACTTC.

The chain links TRBV19 to TRBJ1-6; 7 bases fit TRBD1. V dropped 7 bases and J dropped 0; count of bases not matched to a gene: 6. The germline V gene encodes CDR1 LNHDA and CDR2 SQIVND (reference sequence). This CDR3 comprises 16 residues. CDR3: CASNRDRGSYNSPLHF. The CDR3 bases are TGTGCCAGTAACAGGGACAGAGGCTCCTATAATTCACCCCTCCACTTT.

The V call is TRBV7-6, the J call TRBJ1-2; no firm D call. The CDR3 runs to 16 residues. V was trimmed by 2 bases and J by 4 bases, leaving 17 bases between them. Germline V gene lookup returns CDR1 SGHVS and CDR2 FNYEAQ. DNA for the CDR3: TGTGCCAGCAGCTTAAAACCCATCGACGGAGTCTATGGCTACACCTTC. Translating it yields CASSLKPIDGVYGYTF.

V is TRBV6-5 and J is TRBJ1-3; D is possibly TRBD1 (6 bases). V lost 6 bases, J lost 3 bases, and 12 bases lay in between. The CDR3 has 14 amino acids. Germline V gene sequence: CDR1 MNHEY, CDR2 SVGAGI. CDR3 DNA sequence: TGTGCCAGCAGGTCCAGGGGTGATGGAAACACCATATATTTT. Residues: CASRSRGDGNTIYF.

This chain uses TRBV19 with TRBJ2-3; 12 nucleotides align to TRBD1. Germline CDR1 and CDR2: LNHDA and SQIVND (reference sequence). The CDR3 length is 17 residues. V shed 7 bases, J shed 0 bases, and the junction held 8 bases outside the gene matches. The CDR3 region has the DNA TGTGCCAGTACCCGGGACAGGGGGCGTTTTAGCACAGATACGCAGTATTTT. Translation: CASTRDRGRFSTDTQYF.

This rearrangement joins TRBV6-4 to TRBJ2-3; the match to TRBD1 covers 8 bases. The CDR3 totals 14 residues. The germline V gene has CDR1 MRHNA and CDR2 SNTAGT. V lost 5 bases and J lost 3; bases outside the gene matches: 4. The CDR3 nucleotides read TGTGCCAGCAGTCCGACAGGGGAAACAGATACGCAGTATTTT. Its translation is CASSPTGETDTQYF.

This chain connects TRBV28 to TRBJ1-5, with 8 bases aligning to TRBD1. CDR1 MDHEN and CDR2 SYDVKM come from the germline V gene. V lost 6 bases and J lost 3; bases outside the gene matches: 7. CDR3 size: 15 residues. CDR3 region: CASSISGGFNQPQHF. The CDR3 DNA is TGTGCCAGCAGCATTTCAGGGGGCTTCAATCAGCCCCAGCATTTT.

The V and J genes are TRBV4-1 and TRBJ2-7; 11 bases are a match to TRBD1. CDR1 and CDR2 (germline): MGHRA, YSYEKL. V shed 4 bases and J 3 bases; nucleotides not matched to a gene: 5. This CDR3 has 15 residues. The CDR3 DNA sequence: TGCGCCAGCAGCCGTTCCGGGACAGGGGGCTACGAGCAGTACTTC. Translated: CASSRSGTGGYEQYF.

The CDR3 loop reads CASSLRNEQFF. In DNA, the CDR3 is TGTGCCAGCAGTTTGCGAAATGAGCAGTTCTTC. The chain joins TRBV6-6 to TRBJ2-1; D unresolved. The CDR3 is made up of 11 amino acids. Germline V gene lookup returns CDR1 MNHNY and CDR2 SVGAGI (reference sequence). V lost 4 bases to trimming and J lost 7 bases, with 5 bases between them.

The chain uses TRBV25-1 and TRBJ1-5; D is possibly TRBD1 (5 bases). The germline gives CDR1 MGHDK, CDR2 SYGVNS. With 3 bases removed from V and 15 bases from J, the gap between germline ends came to 15 bases. CDR3 length: 12 amino acids. CDR3 loop: CASSDVGGGVHF. The CDR3 DNA is TGTGCCAGCAGTGATGTGGGGGGTGGGGTGCATTTT.

The V call is TRBV15, the J call TRBJ2-3; TRBD2 aligns across 11 bases. V was pared by 1 base and J by 6 bases, with 6 bases of the junction left unmatched. The CDR3 is made up of 16 amino acids. CDR1 LNHNV and CDR2 YYDKDF come from the germline V gene (reference sequence). CDR3 DNA sequence: TGTGCCACCAGCAGAGGGACTAGCGGGTCCTACGATACGCAGTATTTT. This translates into CATSRGTSGSYDTQYF.

V usage is TRBV7-8 and J usage is TRBJ2-3, with 8 bases lining up with TRBD1. Germline V gene data show CDR1 as SGHVS and CDR2 as FQNEAQ. The ends lost 2 bases at V and 4 bases at J; junction bases unmatched: 8. The CDR3 totals 16 residues. The CDR3 sequence is CASSLIGRGHADTQYF. The CDR3 nucleotides read TGTGCCAGCAGCTTAATAGGCAGGGGGCATGCAGATACGCAGTATTTT.